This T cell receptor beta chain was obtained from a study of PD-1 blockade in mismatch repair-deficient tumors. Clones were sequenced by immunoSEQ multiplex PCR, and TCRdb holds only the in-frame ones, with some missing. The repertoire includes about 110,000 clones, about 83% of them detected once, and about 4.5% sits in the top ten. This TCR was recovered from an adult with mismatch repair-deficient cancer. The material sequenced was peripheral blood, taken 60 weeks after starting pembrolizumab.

The CDR3 reads CASRRDRDWEDEQYF. The CDR3 DNA sequence: TGTGCCAGCAGAAGGGACAGGGACTGGGAGGACGAGCAGTACTTC. The V call is TRBV27, the J call TRBJ2-7; TRBD1 aligns across 9 bases. J gave up 5 bases and V 6 bases, and 11 bases lay outside the gene matches. There are 15 residues in the CDR3. Germline lookup yields CDR1 MNHEY and CDR2 SMNVEV (reference sequence).